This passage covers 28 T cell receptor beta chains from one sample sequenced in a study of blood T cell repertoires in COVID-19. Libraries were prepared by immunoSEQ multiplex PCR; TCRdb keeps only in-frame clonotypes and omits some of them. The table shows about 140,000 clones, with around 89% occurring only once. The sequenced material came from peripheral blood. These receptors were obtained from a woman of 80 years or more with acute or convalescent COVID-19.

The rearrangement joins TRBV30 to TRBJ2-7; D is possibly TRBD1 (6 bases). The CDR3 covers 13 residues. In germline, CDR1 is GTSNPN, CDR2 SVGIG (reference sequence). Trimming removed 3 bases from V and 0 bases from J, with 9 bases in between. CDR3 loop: CAWSQDSSYEQYF. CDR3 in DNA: TGTGCCTGGAGCCAGGACAGCTCCTACGAGCAGTACTTC. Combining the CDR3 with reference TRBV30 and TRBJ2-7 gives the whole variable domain SQTIHQWPATLVQPVGSPLSLECTVEGTSNPNLYWYRQAAGRGLQLLFYSVGIGQISSEVPQNLSASRPQDRQFILSSKKLLLSDSGFYLCAWSQDSSYEQYFGPGTRLTVT.

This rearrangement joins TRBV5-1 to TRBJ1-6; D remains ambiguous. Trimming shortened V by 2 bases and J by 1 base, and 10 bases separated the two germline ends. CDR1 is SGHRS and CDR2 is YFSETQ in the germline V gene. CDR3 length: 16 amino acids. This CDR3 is CASSFQSDSYNSPLHF. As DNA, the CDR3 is TGCGCCAGCAGCTTCCAGTCTGATTCCTATAATTCACCCCTCCACTTT. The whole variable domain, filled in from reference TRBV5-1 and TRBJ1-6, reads KAGVTQTPRYLIKTRGQQVTLSCSPISGHRSVSWYQQTPGQGLQFLFEYFSETQRNKGNFPGRFSGRQFSNSRSEMNVSTLELGDSALYLCASSFQSDSYNSPLHFGNGTRLTVT.

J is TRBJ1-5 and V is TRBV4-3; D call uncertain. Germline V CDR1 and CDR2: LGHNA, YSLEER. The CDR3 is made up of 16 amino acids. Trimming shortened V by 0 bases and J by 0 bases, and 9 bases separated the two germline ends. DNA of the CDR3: TGCGCCAGCAGCCAAGATTGGAGCATTAGCAATCAGCCCCAGCATTTT. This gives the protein CASSQDWSISNQPQHF.

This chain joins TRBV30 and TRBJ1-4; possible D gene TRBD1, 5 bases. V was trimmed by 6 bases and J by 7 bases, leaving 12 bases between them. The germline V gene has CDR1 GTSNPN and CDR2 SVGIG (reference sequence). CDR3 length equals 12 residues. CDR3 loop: CACTSGGEKLFF. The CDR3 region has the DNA TGTGCCTGCACATCGGGGGGTGAAAAACTGTTTTTT.

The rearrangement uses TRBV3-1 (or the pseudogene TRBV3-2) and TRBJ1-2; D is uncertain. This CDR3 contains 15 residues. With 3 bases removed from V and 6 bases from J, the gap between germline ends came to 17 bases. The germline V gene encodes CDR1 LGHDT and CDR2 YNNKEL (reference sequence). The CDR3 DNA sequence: TGTGCCAGCAGCCACAGTCCGACGGCGGTACATGGCTACACCTTC. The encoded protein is CASSHSPTAVHGYTF.

CDR3 amino acids: CASSSTGANTEAFF. Here the CDR3 DNA reads TGCGCCAGCAGCTCGACAGGGGCGAACACTGAAGCTTTCTTT. The rearrangement links TRBV5-1 to TRBJ1-1, with 8 nucleotides matching TRBD1. The CDR3 is 14 residues long. Germline values: CDR1 SGHRS, CDR2 YFSETQ. V lost 3 bases to trimming and J lost 1 base; unmatched junction nucleotides: 2.

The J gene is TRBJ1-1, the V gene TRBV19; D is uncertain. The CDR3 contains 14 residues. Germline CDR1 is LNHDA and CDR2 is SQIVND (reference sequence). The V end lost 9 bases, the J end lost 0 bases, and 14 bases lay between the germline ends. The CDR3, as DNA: TGTGCCAGCCCACCCTATATAATGAACACTGAAGCTTTCTTT. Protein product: CASPPYIMNTEAFF.

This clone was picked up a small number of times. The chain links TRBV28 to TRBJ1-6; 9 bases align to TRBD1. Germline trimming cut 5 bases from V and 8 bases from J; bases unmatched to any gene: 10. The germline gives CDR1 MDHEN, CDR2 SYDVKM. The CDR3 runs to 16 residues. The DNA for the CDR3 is TGTGCCAGCAGTCCCCCCGGGACAGGGTATGATTCACCCCTCCACTTT. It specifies CASSPPGTGYDSPLHF.

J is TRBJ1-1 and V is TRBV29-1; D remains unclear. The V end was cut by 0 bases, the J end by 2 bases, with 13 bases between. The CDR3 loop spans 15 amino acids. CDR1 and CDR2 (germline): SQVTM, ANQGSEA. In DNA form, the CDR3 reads TGCAGCGTTGAAGATAGGTGGCGGGCAAACACTGAAGCTTTCTTT. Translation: CSVEDRWRANTEAFF.

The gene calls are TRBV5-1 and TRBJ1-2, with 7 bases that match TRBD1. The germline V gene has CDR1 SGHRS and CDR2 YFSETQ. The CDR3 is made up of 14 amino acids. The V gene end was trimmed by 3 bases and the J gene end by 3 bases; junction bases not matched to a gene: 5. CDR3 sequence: CASSSSTGDYGYTF. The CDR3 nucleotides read TGCGCCAGCAGCTCATCCACAGGGGACTATGGCTACACCTTC.

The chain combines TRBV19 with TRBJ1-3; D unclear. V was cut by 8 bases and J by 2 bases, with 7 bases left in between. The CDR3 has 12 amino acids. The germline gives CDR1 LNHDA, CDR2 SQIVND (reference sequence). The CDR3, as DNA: TGTGCCAGTCAAAGCGCTGGAAACACCATATATTTT. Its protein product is CASQSAGNTIYF.

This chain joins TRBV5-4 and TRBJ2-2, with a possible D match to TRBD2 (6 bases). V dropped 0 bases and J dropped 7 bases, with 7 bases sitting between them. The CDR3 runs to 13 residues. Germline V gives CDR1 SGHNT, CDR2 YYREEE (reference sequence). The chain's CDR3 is CASSLAGGGELFF. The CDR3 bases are TGTGCCAGCAGCTTGGCCGGGGGCGGGGAGCTGTTTTTT.

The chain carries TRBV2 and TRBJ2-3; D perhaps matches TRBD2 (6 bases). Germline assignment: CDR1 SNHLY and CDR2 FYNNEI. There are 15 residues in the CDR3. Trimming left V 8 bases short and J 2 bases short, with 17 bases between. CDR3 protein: CASRSLAGFTDTQYF. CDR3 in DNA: TGTGCCAGCCGATCACTAGCTGGGTTCACAGATACGCAGTATTTT.

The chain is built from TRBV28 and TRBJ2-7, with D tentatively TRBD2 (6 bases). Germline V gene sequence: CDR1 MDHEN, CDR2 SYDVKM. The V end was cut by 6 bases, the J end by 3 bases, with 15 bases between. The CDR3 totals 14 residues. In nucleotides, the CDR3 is TGTGCCAGCAGGGCTGGGGGACTTAACTACGAGCAGTACTTC. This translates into CASRAGGLNYEQYF. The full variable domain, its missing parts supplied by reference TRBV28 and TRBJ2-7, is DVKVTQSSRYLVKRTGEKVFLECVQDMDHENMFWYRQDPGLGLRLIYFSYDVKMKEKGDIPEGYSVSREKKERFSLILESASTNQTSMYLCASRAGGLNYEQYFGPGTRLTVT.

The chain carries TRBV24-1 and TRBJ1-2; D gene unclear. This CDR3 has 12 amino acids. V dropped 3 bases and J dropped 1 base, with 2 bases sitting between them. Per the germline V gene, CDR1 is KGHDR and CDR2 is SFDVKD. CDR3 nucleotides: TGTGCCACCAGTGATCTTAACTATGGCTACACCTTC. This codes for CATSDLNYGYTF.

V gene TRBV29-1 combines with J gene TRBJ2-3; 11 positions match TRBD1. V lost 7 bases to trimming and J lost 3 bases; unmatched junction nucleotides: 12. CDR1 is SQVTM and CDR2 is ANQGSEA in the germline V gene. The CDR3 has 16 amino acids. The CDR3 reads CSGGQLGTGGTDTQYF. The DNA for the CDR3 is TGCAGCGGCGGGCAGTTGGGGACAGGGGGAACAGATACGCAGTATTTT.

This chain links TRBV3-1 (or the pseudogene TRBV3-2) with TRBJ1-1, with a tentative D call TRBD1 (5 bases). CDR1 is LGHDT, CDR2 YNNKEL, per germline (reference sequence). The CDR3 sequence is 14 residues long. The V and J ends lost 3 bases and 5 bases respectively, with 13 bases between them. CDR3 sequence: CASSHPGGGTEAFF. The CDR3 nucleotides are TGTGCCAGCAGCCACCCCGGGGGGGGAACTGAAGCTTTCTTT.

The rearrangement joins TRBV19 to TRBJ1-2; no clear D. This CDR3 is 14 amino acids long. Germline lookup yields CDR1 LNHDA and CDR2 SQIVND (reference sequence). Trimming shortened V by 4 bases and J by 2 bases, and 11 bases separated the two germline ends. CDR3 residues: CASSKPAGNYGYTF. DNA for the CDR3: TGTGCCAGTAGTAAACCGGCCGGGAACTATGGCTACACCTTC.

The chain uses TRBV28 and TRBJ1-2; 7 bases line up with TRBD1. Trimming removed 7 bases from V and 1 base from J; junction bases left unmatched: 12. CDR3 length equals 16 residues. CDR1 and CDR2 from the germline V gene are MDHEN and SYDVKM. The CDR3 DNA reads TGTGCCAGCACTATCGGAGGGGACAGCCATAACTATGGCTACACCTTC. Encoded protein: CASTIGGDSHNYGYTF.

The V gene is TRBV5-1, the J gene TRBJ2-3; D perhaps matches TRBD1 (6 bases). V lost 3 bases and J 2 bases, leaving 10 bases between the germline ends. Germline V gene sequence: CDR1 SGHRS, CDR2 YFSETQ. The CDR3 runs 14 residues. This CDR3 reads CASSWTVITDTQYF. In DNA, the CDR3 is TGCGCCAGCAGCTGGACAGTAATCACAGATACGCAGTATTTT.

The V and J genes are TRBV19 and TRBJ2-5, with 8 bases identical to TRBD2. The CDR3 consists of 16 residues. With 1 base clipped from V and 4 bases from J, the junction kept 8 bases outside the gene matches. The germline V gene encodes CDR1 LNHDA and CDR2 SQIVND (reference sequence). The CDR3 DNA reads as TGTGCCAGTAGTATAGCCCCAGGACTAGCCGGAGAGACCCAGTACTTC. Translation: CASSIAPGLAGETQYF.

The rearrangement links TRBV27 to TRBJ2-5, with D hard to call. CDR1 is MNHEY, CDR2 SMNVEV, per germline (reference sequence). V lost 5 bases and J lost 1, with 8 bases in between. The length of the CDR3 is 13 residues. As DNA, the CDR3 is TGTGCCAGCAGTCTACAGCTCCAAGAGACCCAGTACTTC. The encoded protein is CASSLQLQETQYF.

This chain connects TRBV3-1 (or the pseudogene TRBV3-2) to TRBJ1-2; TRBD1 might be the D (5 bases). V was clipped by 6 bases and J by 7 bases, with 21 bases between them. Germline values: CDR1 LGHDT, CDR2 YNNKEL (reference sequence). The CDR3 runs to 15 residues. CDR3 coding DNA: TGTGCCAGCAGTCGGATGGGGACTACAATCGGTGGCTACACCTTC. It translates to CASSRMGTTIGGYTF.

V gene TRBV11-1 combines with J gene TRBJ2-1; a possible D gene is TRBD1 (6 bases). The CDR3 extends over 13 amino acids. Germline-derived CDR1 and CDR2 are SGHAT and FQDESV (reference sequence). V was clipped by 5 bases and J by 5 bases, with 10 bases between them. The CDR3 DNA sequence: TGTGCCAGCAGCCGCCGGACAGACAATGAGCAGTTCTTC. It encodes CASSRRTDNEQFF.

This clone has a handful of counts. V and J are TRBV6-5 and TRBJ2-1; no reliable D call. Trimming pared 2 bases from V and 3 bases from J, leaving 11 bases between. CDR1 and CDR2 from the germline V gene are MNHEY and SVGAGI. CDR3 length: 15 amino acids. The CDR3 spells CASSYDSYLYNEQFF. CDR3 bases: TGTGCCAGCAGTTACGACTCGTATCTCTACAATGAGCAGTTCTTC.

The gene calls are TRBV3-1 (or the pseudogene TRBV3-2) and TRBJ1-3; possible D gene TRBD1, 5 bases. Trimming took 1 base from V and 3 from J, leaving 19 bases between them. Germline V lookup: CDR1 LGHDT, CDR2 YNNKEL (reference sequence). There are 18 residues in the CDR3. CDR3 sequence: CASSQAMGGVYLGNTIYF. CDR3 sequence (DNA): TGTGCCAGCAGCCAAGCTATGGGGGGGGTTTACCTTGGAAACACCATATATTTT.

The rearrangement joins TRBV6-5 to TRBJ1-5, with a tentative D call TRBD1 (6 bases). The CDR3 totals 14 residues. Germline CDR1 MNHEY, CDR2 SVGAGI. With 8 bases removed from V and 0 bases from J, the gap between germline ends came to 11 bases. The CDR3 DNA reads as TGTGCCAGCCGCGGACAGTATAGCAATCAGCCCCAGCATTTT. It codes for CASRGQYSNQPQHF.

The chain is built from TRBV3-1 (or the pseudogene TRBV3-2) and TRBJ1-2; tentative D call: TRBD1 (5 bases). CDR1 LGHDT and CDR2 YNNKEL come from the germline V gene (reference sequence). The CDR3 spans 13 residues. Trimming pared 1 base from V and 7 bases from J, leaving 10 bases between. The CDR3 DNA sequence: TGTGCCAGCAGCCAAGGGACACTGGGTGGCTACACCTTC. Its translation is CASSQGTLGGYTF.